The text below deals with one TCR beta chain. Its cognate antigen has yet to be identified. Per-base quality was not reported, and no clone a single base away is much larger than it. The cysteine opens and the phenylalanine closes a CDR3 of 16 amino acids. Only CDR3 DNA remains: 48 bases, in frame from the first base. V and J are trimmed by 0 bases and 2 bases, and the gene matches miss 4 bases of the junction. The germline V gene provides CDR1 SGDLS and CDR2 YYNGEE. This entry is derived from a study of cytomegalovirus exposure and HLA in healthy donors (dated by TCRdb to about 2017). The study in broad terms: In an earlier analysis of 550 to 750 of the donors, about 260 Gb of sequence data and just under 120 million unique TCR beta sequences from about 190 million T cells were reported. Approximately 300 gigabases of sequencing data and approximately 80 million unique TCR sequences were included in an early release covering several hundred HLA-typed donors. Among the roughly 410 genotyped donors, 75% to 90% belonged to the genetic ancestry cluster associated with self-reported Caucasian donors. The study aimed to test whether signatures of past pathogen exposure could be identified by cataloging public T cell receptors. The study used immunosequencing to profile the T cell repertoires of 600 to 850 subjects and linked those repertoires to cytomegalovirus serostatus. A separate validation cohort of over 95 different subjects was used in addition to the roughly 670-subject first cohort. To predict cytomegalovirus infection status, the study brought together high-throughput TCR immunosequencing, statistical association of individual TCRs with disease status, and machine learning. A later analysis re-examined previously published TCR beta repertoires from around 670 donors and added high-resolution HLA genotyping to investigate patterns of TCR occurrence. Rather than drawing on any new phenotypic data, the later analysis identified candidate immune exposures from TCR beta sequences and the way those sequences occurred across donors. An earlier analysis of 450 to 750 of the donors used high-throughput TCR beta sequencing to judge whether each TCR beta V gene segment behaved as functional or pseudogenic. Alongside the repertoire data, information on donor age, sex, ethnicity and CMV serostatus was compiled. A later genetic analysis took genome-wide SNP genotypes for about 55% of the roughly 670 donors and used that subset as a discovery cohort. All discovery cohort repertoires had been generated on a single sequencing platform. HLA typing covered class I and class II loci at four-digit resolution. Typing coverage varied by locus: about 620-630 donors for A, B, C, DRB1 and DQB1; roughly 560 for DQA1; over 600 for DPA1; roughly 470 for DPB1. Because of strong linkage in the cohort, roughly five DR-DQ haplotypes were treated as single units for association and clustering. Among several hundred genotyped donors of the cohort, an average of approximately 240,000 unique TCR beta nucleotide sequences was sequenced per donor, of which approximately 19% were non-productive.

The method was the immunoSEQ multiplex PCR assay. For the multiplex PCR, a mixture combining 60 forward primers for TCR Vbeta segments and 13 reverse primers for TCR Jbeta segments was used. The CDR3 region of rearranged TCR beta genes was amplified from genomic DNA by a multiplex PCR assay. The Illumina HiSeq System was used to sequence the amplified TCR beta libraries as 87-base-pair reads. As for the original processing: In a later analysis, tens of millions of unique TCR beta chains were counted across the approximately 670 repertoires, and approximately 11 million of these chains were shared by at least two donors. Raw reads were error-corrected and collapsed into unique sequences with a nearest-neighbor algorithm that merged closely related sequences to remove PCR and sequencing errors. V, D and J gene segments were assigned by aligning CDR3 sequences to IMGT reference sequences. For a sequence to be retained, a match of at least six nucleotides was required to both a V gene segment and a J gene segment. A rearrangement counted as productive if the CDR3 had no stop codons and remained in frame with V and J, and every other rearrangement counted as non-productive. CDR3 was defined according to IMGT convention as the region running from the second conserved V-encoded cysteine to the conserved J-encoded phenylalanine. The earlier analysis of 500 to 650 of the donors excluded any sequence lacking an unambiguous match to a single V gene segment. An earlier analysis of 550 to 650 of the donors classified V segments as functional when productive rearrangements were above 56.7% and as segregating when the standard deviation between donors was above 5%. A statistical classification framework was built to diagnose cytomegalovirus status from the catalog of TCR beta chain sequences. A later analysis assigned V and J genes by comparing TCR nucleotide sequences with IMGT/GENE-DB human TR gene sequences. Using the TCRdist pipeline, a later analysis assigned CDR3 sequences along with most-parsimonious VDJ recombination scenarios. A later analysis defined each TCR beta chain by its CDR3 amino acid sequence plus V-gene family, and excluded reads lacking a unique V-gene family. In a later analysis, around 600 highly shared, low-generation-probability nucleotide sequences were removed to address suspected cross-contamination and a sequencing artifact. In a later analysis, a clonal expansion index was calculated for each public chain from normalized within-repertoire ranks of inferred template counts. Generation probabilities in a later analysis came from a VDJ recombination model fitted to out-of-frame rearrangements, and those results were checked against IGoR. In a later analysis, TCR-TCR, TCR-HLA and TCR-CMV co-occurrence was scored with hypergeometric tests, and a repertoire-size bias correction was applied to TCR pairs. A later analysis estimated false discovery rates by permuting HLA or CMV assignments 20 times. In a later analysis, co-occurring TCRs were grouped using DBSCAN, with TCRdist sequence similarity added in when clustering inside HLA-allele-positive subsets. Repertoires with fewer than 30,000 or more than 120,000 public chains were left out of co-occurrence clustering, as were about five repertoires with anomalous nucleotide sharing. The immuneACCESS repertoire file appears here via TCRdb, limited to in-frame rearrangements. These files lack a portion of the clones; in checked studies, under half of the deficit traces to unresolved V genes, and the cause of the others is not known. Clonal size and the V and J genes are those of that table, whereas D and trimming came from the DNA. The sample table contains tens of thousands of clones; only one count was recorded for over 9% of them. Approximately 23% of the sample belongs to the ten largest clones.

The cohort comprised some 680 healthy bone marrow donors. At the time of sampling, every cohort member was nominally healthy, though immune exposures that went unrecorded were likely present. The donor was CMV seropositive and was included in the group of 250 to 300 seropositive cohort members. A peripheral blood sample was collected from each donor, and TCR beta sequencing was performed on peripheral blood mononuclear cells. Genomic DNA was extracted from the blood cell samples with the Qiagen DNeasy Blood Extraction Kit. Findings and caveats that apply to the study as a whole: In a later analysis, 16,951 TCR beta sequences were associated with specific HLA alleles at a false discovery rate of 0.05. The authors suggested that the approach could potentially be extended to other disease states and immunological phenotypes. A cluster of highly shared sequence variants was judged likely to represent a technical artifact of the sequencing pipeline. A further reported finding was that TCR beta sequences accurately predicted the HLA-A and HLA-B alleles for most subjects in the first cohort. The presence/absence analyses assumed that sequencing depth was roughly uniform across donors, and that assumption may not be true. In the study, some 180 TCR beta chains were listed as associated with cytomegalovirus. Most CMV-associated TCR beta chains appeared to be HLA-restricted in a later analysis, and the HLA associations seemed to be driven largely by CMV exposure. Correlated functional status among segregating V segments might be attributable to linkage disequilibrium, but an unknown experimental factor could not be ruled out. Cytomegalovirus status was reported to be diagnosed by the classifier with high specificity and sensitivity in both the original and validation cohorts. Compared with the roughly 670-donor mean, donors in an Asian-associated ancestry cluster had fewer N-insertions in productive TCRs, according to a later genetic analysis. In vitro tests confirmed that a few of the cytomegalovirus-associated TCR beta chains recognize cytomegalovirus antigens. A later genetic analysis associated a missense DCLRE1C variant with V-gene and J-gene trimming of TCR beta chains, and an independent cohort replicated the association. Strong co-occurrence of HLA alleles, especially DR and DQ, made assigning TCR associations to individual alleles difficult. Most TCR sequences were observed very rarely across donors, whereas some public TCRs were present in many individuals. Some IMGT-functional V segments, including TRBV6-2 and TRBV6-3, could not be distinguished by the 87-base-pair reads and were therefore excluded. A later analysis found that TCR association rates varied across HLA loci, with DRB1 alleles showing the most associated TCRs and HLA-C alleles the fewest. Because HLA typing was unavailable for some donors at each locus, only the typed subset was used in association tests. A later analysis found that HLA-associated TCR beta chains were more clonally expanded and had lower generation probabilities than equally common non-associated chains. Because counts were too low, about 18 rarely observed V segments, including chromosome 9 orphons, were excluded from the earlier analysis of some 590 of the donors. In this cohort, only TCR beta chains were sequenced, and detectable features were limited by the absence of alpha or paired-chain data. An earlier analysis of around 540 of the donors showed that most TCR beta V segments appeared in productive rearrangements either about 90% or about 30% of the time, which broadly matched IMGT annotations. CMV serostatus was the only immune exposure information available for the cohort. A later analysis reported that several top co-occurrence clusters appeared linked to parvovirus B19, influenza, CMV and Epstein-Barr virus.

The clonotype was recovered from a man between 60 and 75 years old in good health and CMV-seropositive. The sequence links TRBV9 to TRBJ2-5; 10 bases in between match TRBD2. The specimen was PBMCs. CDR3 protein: CASSVERGGLQETQYF. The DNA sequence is TGTGCCAGCAGCGTAGAGCGGGGGGGGTTGCAAGAGACCCAGTACTTC.